What follows are 22 T cell receptor beta chains derived from one specimen sequenced in a study of T cell repertoires in cytomegalovirus infection. Their cognate antigens are unknown. MiXCR was run by TCRdb on the reads, yielding one entry per CDR3 protein. The sample has approximately 120,000 distinct CDR3 sequences, over 30% seen once. The source was CD8+ T cells from cultured PBMCs, collected from culture after CMV antigen stimulation. The origin of the receptors is a human donor in good health (CMV status not recorded). Some clones in this sample may be carry-over from other donors' samples.

The CDR3 region has the DNA TGCGCCAGCAGCCAAGTTATCAGGGTCACTGAAGCTTTCTTT. Encoded protein: CASSQVIRVTEAFF. This rearrangement joins TRBV4-3 to TRBJ1-1, with D perhaps TRBD1 (5 bases). The CDR3 consists of 14 residues. Trimming took 1 base from V and 4 from J, leaving 10 bases between them. Germline CDR1 and CDR2: LGHNA and YSLEER.

The chain employs TRBV6-2 or TRBV6-3 and TRBJ1-4, with D tentatively TRBD1 (5 bases). Germline CDR1 reads MNHEY; CDR2 reads SVGEGT. The CDR3 runs to 14 residues. V was trimmed by 7 bases and J by 5 bases, leaving 14 bases between them. In DNA form, the CDR3 reads TGTGCCAGCAAAAAGGGGACTGGAAATGAAAAACTGTTTTTT. It yields the protein CASKKGTGNEKLFF.

This clonotype has more than one count but fewer than ten. The chain joins TRBV7-8 to TRBJ2-7, with 7 bases identical to TRBD1. Per the germline V gene, CDR1 is SGHVS and CDR2 is FQNEAQ. After removal of 2 bases from V and 1 base from J, the junction contained 2 bases not matched to a gene. This CDR3 spans 14 amino acids. The CDR3 DNA sequence: TGTGCCAGCAGCTTACCAGGGGGTTCCTACGAGCAGTACTTC. Its translation: CASSLPGGSYEQYF.

This sequence joins TRBV5-1 and TRBJ1-1; TRBD1 might be the D (5 bases). Germline lookup yields CDR1 SGHRS and CDR2 YFSETQ. Trimming shortened V by 3 bases and J by 7 bases, and 16 bases separated the two germline ends. There are 14 residues in the CDR3. CDR3 sequence (DNA): TGCGCCAGCAGCTGGGGGTCAAGCAAGGGTGAAGCTTTCTTT. Protein product: CASSWGSSKGEAFF.

This clonotype was picked up a small number of times. V and J are TRBV7-9 and TRBJ1-3; D is uncertain. Trimming took 4 bases from V and 0 from J, leaving 16 bases between them. Germline V gives CDR1 SEHNR, CDR2 FQNEAQ (reference sequence). The CDR3 spans 17 residues. CDR3 bases: TGTGCCAGCAGCTCAATCGGACGCCCAAGCTCTGGAAACACCATATATTTT. It encodes CASSSIGRPSSGNTIYF. The entire variable domain, with the rest obtained from reference TRBV7-9 and TRBJ1-3, is as follows: DTGVSQNPRHKITKRGQNVTFRCDPISEHNRLYWYRQTLGQGPEFLTYFQNEAQLEKSRLLSDRFSAERPKGSFSTLEIQRTEQGDSAMYLCASSSIGRPSSGNTIYFGEGSWLTVV.

J is TRBJ2-1 and V is TRBV3-1, with 7 bases identical to TRBD2. The germline V gene encodes CDR1 LGHDT and CDR2 YNNKEL (reference sequence). V shed 3 bases, J shed 0 bases, and the junction held 11 bases outside the gene matches. This CDR3 comprises 18 residues. The DNA of the CDR3 is TGTGCCAGCAGCCACCTACTTAGCGGGCCCCGCTCCTACAATGAGCAGTTCTTC. Translation: CASSHLLSGPRSYNEQFF.

V gene TRBV4-3 combines with J gene TRBJ2-7; the match to TRBD2 covers 10 bases. Germline V lookup: CDR1 LGHNA, CDR2 YSLEER. Germline trimming cut 2 bases from V and 3 bases from J; bases unmatched to any gene: 16. The CDR3 totals 19 residues. The CDR3 spells CASSQFTPTPGLAIYEQYF. Written as DNA, the CDR3 is TGCGCCAGCAGCCAATTCACTCCTACACCGGGACTAGCGATCTACGAGCAGTACTTC.

The DNA for the CDR3 is TGTGCCAGCAGCCAAGCGACTAGCGCGACAGATACGCAGTATTTT. The encoded protein is CASSQATSATDTQYF. The chain employs TRBV14 and TRBJ2-3; 8 bases match TRBD2. Germline CDR1 reads SGHDN; CDR2 reads FVKESK. CDR3 length: 15 amino acids. V dropped 1 base and J dropped 3; count of bases not matched to a gene: 3.

The V call is TRBV20-1, the J call TRBJ2-5, with 11 bases matching TRBD2. CDR1 is DFQATT, CDR2 SNEGSKA, per germline (reference sequence). The V segment lost 2 bases and the J segment 7 bases; nucleotides outside the gene matches: 6. This CDR3 contains 14 residues. The CDR3 nucleotides read TGCAGTGCTAGAAGTAGCGGGGGGGCGTCGACCCAGTACTTC. Its translation is CSARSSGGASTQYF.

This clonotype was seen a handful of times. The chain carries TRBV9 and TRBJ1-5, with TRBD1 as a possible D gene (6 bases). V lost 3 bases to trimming and J lost 7 bases, with 11 bases between them. From germline, CDR1 is SGDLS and CDR2 YYNGEE. The CDR3 has 13 residues. The CDR3 DNA is TGTGCCAGCAGCGCGGGGGGCAGGCAGCCCCAGCATTTT. Translated: CASSAGGRQPQHF.

J is TRBJ1-4 and V is TRBV11-2; weak D call: TRBD1 (6 bases). V dropped 7 bases and J dropped 5 bases, with 14 bases sitting between them. Looked up from germline, CDR1 is SGHAT and CDR2 is FQNNGV. This CDR3 is built from 14 residues. CDR3 residues: CASTYGGLNEKLFF. DNA of the CDR3: TGTGCCAGCACTTACGGGGGCCTGAATGAAAAACTGTTTTTT. The entire variable domain, with the rest obtained from reference TRBV11-2 and TRBJ1-4, is as follows: EAGVAQSPRYKIIEKRQSVAFWCNPISGHATLYWYQQILGQGPKLLIQFQNNGVVDDSQLPKDRFSAERLKGVDSTLKIQPAKLEDSAVYLCASTYGGLNEKLFFGSGTQLSVL.

The V call is TRBV20-1, the J call TRBJ2-5; 14 bases align to TRBD2. J lost 2 bases, V lost 0 bases, and 8 bases had no gene match. The CDR3 is 18 residues long. Per the germline V gene, CDR1 is DFQATT and CDR2 is SNEGSKA (reference sequence). The CDR3 bases are TGCAGTGCTAGAGATATGGGACTAGCGGGGGTTTTACAAGAGACCCAGTACTTC. The encoded protein is CSARDMGLAGVLQETQYF.

This clonotype has only a few counts. This sequence joins TRBV3-1 and TRBJ1-1; D is perhaps TRBD1 (5 bases). V was pared by 1 base and J by 8 bases, with 20 bases between. The germline V gene has CDR1 LGHDT and CDR2 YNNKEL (reference sequence). This CDR3 is 16 amino acids long. CDR3 DNA: TGTGCCAGCAGCCAAGTTCCAGGGTACAGTTCTGAGGAAGCTTTCTTT. Amino acids: CASSQVPGYSSEEAFF.

This clonotype has a count of ten or more. J is TRBJ1-5 and V is TRBV7-8, with D tentatively TRBD1 (5 bases). The germline V and J ends were trimmed by 10 bases and 2 bases, with 15 bases remaining between them. Germline V CDR1 and CDR2: SGHVS, FQNEAQ. This CDR3 region has 14 residues. The CDR3 here is CATSRDVGNQPQHF. CDR3 nucleotides: TGTGCCACCTCACGGGACGTAGGCAATCAGCCCCAGCATTTT.

This clonotype was counted many times. The chain combines TRBV5-1 with TRBJ1-2, with TRBD1 identical over 7 bases. With V trimmed by 4 bases and J by 4 bases, 10 bases remained unmatched. The germline CDR1 and CDR2 sequences are SGHRS and YFSETQ. The CDR3 consists of 15 residues. As DNA, the CDR3 is TGCGCCAGCAGCACGGACCCCGGGACAGCCTATGGCTACACCTTC. Residues: CASSTDPGTAYGYTF.

The chain combines TRBV20-1 with TRBJ2-3; D gene uncertain. CDR3 size: 12 residues. Trimming cost V 3 bases and J 5 bases, with 9 bases left between them. Germline loops: CDR1 DFQATT, CDR2 SNEGSKA (reference sequence). CDR3 nucleotides: TGCAGTGCTAGGACTTGGGGAGATACGCAGTATTTT. It specifies CSARTWGDTQYF.

The table lists this clonotype with a few counts. The chain uses TRBV24-1 and TRBJ1-4, with D possibly TRBD1 on 6 matching bases. Trimming took 0 bases from V and 0 from J, leaving 16 bases between them. The CDR3 runs to 19 residues. CDR1 KGHDR and CDR2 SFDVKD come from the germline V gene. The CDR3 DNA reads TGTGCCACCAGTGATTTGCTGAAGGACAGCCTGGCAACTAATGAAAAACTGTTTTTT. As protein: CATSDLLKDSLATNEKLFF.

V usage is TRBV7-2 and J usage is TRBJ2-7, with no clear D. V was clipped by 3 bases and J by 9 bases, with 12 bases between them. The CDR3 loop spans 12 amino acids. Germline V gene sequence: CDR1 SGHTA, CDR2 FQGNSA. This chain's CDR3 is CASSLTAFRQYF. In DNA, the CDR3 is TGTGCCAGCAGCTTGACCGCGTTTCGGCAGTACTTC.

This clonotype has at least ten counts. The chain is built from TRBV7-6 and TRBJ1-1; D is ambiguous. Germline values: CDR1 SGHVS, CDR2 FNYEAQ. Between the trimmed V and J ends, which lost 3 bases and 0 bases, there was a span of 5 bases. The CDR3 runs to 13 residues. The CDR3 here is CASSLSVNTEAFF. The CDR3 coding sequence is TGTGCCAGCAGCTTGTCGGTGAACACTGAAGCTTTCTTT. The whole variable domain, filled in from reference TRBV7-6 and TRBJ1-1, reads GAGVSQSPRYKVTKRGQDVALRCDPISGHVSLYWYRQALGQGPEFLTYFNYEAQQDKSGLPNDRFSAERPEGSISTLTIQRTEQRDSAMYRCASSLSVNTEAFFGQGTRLTVV.

This clonotype was observed a handful of times. This chain joins TRBV4-1 and TRBJ2-7; possibly TRBD2 for D (6 bases). The CDR3 is 14 residues long. V gave up 1 base and J gave up 3 bases, with 10 bases separating them. The V gene's germline CDR1 is MGHRA and CDR2 YSYEKL. The CDR3 reads CASSQARGYYEQYF. CDR3 sequence (DNA): TGCGCCAGCAGCCAAGCGCGGGGATACTACGAGCAGTACTTC.

The chain links TRBV7-8 to TRBJ1-2, with a weak D call TRBD1 (5 bases). The germline V gene encodes CDR1 SGHVS and CDR2 FQNEAQ. The CDR3 loop spans 14 amino acids. V was clipped by 5 bases and J by 4 bases, with 14 bases between them. The CDR3: CASSKRDGIYGYTF. CDR3 DNA: TGTGCCAGCAGCAAAAGGGACGGAATCTATGGCTACACCTTC.

This clonotype was observed many times. The V gene is TRBV7-6, the J gene TRBJ2-1; D is undetermined. Germline CDR1 reads SGHVS; CDR2 reads FNYEAQ. With 3 bases removed from V and 7 bases from J, the gap between germline ends came to 10 bases. CDR3 size: 13 residues. CDR3 protein: CASSLDGGNEQFF. As DNA, the CDR3 is TGTGCCAGCAGCTTGGATGGTGGGAATGAGCAGTTCTTC.